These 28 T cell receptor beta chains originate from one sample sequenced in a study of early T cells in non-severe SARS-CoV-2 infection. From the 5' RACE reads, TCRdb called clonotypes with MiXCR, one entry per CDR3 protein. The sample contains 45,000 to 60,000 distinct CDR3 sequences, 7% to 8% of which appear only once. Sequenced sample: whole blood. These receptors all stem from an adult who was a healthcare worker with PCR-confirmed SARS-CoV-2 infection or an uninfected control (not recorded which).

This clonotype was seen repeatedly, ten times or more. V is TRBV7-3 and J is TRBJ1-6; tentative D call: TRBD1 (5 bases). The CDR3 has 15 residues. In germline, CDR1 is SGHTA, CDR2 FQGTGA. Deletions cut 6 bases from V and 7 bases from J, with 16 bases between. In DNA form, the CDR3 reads TGTGCCAGCAGTCCCAGGGAGGGGAAGAATTCACCCCTCCACTTT. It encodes CASSPREGKNSPLHF.

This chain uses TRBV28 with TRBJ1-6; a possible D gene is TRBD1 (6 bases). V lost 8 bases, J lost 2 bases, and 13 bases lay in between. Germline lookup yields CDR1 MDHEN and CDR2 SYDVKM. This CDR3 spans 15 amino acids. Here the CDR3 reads CASGRQVAYNSPLHF. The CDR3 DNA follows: TGTGCCAGCGGAAGACAGGTGGCCTATAATTCACCCCTCCACTTT.

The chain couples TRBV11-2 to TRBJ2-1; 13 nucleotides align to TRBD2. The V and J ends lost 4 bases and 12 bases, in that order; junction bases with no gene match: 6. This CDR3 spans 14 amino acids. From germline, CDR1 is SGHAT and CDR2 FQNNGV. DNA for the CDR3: TGTGCCAGCAGCTCCTCGGGACTAGCGGGATTGCAGTTCTTC. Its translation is CASSSSGLAGLQFF. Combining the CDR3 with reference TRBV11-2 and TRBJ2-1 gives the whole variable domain EAGVAQSPRYKIIEKRQSVAFWCNPISGHATLYWYQQILGQGPKLLIQFQNNGVVDDSQLPKDRFSAERLKGVDSTLKIQPAKLEDSAVYLCASSSSGLAGLQFFGPGTRLTVL.

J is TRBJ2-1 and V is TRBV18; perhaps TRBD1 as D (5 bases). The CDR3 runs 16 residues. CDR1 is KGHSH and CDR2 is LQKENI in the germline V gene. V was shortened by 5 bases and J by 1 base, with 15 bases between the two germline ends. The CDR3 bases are TGTGCCAGCTCATCACAGGCGGATCGGTCCTACAATGAGCAGTTCTTC. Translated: CASSSQADRSYNEQFF.

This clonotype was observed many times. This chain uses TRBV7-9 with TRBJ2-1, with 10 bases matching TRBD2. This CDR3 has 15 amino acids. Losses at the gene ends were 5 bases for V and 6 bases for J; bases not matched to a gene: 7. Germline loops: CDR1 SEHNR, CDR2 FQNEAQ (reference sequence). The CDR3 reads CASSPRSGRGNEQFF. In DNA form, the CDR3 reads TGTGCCAGCAGCCCGCGCAGCGGGAGGGGCAATGAGCAGTTCTTC.

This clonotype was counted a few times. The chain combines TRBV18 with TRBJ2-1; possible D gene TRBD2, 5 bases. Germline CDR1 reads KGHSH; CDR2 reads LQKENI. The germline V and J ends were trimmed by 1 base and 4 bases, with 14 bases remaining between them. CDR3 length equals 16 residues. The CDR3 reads CASSPRPISEYNEQFF. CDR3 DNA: TGTGCCAGCTCACCACGCCCCATTAGCGAGTACAATGAGCAGTTCTTC.

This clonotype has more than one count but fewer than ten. The CDR3 is CASSLFASGSTDTQYF. The CDR3 DNA is TGTGCCAGCAGTTTATTTGCTAGCGGGAGCACAGATACGCAGTATTTT. V is TRBV28 and J is TRBJ2-3; 8 nucleotides agree with TRBD2. The CDR3 consists of 16 residues. V lost 1 base, J lost 0 bases, and 3 bases stayed unmatched. CDR1 is MDHEN, CDR2 SYDVKM, per germline.

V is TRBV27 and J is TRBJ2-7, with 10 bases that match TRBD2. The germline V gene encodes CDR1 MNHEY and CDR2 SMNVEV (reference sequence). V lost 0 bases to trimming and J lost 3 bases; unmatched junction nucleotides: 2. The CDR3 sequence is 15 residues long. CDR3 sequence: CASSLSPSGSYEQYF. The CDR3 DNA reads TGTGCCAGCAGTTTATCGCCTAGCGGGAGCTACGAGCAGTACTTC.

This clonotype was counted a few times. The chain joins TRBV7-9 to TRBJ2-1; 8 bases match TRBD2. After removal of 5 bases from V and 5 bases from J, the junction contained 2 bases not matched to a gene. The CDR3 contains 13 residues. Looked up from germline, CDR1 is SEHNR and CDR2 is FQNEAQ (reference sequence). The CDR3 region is CASSVLADNEQFF. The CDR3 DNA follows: TGTGCCAGCAGCGTACTAGCGGACAATGAGCAGTTCTTC.

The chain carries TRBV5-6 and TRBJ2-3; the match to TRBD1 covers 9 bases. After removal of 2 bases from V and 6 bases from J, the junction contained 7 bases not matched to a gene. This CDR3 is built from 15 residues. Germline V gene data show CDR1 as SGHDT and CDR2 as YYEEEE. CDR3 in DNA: TGTGCCAGCAGCTTAGGGACAGGGCCCACGGATACGCAGTATTTT. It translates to CASSLGTGPTDTQYF.

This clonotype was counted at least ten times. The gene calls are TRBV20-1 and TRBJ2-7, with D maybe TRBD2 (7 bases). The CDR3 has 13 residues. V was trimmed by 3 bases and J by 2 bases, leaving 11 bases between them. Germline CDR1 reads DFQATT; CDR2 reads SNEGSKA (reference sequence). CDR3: CSASGRGTYEQYF. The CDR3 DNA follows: TGCAGTGCTAGTGGGAGGGGGACCTACGAGCAGTACTTC.

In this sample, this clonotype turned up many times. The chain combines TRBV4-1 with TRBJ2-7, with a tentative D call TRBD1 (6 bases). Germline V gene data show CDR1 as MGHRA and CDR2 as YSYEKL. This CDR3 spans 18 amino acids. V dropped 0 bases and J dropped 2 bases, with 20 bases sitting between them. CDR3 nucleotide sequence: TGCGCCAGCAGCCAAGACTCTCGCAGGGGAGTGTACCCCTACGAGCAGTACTTC. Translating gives CASSQDSRRGVYPYEQYF.

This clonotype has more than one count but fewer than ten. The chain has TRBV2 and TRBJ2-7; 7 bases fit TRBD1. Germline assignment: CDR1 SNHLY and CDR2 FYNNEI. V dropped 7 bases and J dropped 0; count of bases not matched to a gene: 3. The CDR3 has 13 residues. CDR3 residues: CASKDRPSYEQYF. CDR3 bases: TGTGCCAGCAAGGACAGGCCCTCCTACGAGCAGTACTTC. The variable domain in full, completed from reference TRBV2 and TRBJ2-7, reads EPEVTQTPSHQVTQMGQEVILRCVPISNHLYFYWYRQILGQKVEFLVSFYNNEISEKSEIFDDQFSVERPDGSNFTLKIRSTKLEDSAMYFCASKDRPSYEQYFGPGTRLTVT.

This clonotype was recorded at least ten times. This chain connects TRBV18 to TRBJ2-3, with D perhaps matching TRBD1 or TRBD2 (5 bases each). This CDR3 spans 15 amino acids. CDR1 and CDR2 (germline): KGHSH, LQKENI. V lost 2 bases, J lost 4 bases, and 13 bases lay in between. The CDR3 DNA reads TGTGCCAGCTCACCAACCCGGGACGATGCAGATACGCAGTATTTT. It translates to CASSPTRDDADTQYF. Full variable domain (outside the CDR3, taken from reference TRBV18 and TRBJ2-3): NAGVMQNPRHLVRRRGQEARLRCSPMKGHSHVYWYRQLPEEGLKFMVYLQKENIIDESGMPKERFSAEFPKEGPSILRIQQVVRGDSAAYFCASSPTRDDADTQYFGPGTRLTVL.

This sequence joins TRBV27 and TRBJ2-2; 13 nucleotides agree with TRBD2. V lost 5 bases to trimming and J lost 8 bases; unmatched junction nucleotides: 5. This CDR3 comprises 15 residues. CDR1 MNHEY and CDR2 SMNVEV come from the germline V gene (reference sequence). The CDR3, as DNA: TGTGCCAGCAGTCTAGGACTAGCGGGAGCAGGGGAGCTGTTTTTT. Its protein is CASSLGLAGAGELFF.

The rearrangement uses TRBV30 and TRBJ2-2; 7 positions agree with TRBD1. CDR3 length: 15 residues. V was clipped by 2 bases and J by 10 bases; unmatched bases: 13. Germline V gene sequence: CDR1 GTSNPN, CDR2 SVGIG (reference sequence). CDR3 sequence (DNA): TGTGCCTGGAGTCAACAATTAGGGGGCTGGACGGAGCTGTTTTTT. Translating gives CAWSQQLGGWTELFF. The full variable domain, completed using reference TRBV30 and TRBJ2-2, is SQTIHQWPATLVQPVGSPLSLECTVEGTSNPNLYWYRQAAGRGLQLLFYSVGIGQISSEVPQNLSASRPQDRQFILSSKKLLLSDSGFYLCAWSQQLGGWTELFFGEGSRLTVL.

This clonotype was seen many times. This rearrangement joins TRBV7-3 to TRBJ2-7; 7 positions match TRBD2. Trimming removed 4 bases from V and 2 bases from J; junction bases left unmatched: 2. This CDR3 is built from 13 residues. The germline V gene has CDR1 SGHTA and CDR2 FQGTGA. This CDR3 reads CASSSGTTYEQYF. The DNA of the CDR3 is TGTGCCAGCAGCTCAGGGACTACCTACGAGCAGTACTTC.

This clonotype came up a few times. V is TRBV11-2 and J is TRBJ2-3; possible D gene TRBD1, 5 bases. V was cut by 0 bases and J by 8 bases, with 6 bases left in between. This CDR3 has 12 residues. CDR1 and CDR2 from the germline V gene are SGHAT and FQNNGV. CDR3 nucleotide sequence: TGTGCCAGCAGCTTAGAAGGGGTTACGCAGTATTTT. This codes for CASSLEGVTQYF.

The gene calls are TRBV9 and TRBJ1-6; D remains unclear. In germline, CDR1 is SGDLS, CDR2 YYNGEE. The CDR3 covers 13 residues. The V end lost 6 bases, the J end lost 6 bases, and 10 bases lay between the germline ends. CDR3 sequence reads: CASTPTFNSPLHF. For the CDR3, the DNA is TGTGCCAGCACCCCAACTTTTAATTCACCCCTCCACTTT.

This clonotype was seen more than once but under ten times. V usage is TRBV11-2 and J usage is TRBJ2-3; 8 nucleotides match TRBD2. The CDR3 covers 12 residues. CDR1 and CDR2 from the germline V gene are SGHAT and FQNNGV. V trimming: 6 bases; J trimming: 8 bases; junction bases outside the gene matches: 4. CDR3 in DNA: TGTGCCAGCAGGGCGGGAGGACTTACGCAGTATTTT. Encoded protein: CASRAGGLTQYF.

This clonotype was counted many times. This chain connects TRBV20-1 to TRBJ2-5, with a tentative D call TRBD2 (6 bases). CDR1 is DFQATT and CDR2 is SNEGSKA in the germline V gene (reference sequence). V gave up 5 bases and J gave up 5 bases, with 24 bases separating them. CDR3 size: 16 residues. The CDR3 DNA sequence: TGCAGTGCTCCCGTCCCCTCCACGGGACTGGCGGAGACCCAGTACTTC. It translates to CSAPVPSTGLAETQYF.

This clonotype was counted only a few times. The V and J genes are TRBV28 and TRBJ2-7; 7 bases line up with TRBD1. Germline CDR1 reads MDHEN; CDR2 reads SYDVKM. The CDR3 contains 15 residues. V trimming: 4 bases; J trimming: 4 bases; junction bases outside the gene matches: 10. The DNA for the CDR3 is TGTGCCAGCAGTTCGCCGACAGGGCGTGGATACGAGCAGTACTTC. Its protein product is CASSSPTGRGYEQYF.

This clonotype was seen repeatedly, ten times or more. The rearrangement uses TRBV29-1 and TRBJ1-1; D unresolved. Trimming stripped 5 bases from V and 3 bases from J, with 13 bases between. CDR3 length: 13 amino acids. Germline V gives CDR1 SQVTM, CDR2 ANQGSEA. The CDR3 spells CSVTRDQHTEAFF. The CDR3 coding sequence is TGCAGCGTTACCCGGGATCAGCACACTGAAGCTTTCTTT.

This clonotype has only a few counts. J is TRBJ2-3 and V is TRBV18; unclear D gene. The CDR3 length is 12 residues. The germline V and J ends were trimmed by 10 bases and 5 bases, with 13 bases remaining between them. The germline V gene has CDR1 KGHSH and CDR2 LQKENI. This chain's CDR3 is CATSAVGDTQYF. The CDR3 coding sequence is TGTGCCACCTCCGCCGTGGGAGATACGCAGTATTTT.

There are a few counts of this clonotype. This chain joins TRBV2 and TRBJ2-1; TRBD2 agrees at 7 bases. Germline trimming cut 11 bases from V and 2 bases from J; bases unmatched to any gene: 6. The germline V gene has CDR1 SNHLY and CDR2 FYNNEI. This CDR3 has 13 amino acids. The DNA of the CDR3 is TGTGCCGACAGCGGGATGACCTACAATGAGCAGTTCTTC. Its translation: CADSGMTYNEQFF. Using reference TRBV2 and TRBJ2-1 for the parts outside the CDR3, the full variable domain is EPEVTQTPSHQVTQMGQEVILRCVPISNHLYFYWYRQILGQKVEFLVSFYNNEISEKSEIFDDQFSVERPDGSNFTLKIRSTKLEDSAMYFCADSGMTYNEQFFGPGTRLTVL.

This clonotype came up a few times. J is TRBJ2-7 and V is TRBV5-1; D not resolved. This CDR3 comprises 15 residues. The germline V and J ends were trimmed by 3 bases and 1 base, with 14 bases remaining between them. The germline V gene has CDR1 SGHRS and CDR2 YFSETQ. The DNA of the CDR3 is TGCGCCAGCAGCTGGAATGACGGATCTTCCTACGAGCAGTACTTC. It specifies CASSWNDGSSYEQYF.

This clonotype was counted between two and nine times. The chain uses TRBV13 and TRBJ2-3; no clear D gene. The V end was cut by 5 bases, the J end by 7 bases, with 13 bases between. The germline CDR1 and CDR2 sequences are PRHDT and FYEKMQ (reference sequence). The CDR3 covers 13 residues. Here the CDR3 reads CASSPLLGHTQYF. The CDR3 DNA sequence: TGTGCCAGCAGCCCCCTCCTAGGGCATACGCAGTATTTT.

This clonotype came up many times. CDR3 region: CASSQFTENTEAFF. CDR3 DNA: TGTGCCAGCAGCCAATTCACAGAGAACACTGAAGCTTTCTTT. This sequence joins TRBV3-1 and TRBJ1-1, with unresolved D. Trimming cost V 2 bases and J 1 base, with 8 bases left between them. The CDR3 spans 14 residues. Looked up from germline, CDR1 is LGHDT and CDR2 is YNNKEL (reference sequence). Variable domain in full (rest from reference TRBV3-1 and TRBJ1-1): DTAVSQTPKYLVTQMGNDKSIKCEQNLGHDTMYWYKQDSKKFLKIMFSYNNKELIINETVPNRFSPKSPDKAHLNLHINSLELGDSAVYFCASSQFTENTEAFFGQGTRLTVV.